This entry concerns a single T cell receptor (beta chain). As yet, its antigen is unknown. This sample stems from a study of cytomegalovirus exposure and HLA in healthy donors. Study information: From about 179 million T cells, an earlier analysis saw 120 million or so unique TCR beta sequences.

Use of 60 Vbeta and 13 Jbeta primers characterized the PCR. This table comes from immunoSEQ multiplex PCR, and its TCRdb copy is limited to in-frame clones, with some not included. The sample holds under 200,000 clones; 82% are singletons and the top ten take under 1%. V dropped 0 bases and J dropped 4 bases, with 13 bases sitting between them. CDR1 is MGHRA, CDR2 YSYEKL, per germline. The CDR3 is 16 amino acids. Study findings and constraints: Later work found most CMV-associated TCR beta chains apparently HLA-restricted.

The V and J genes are TRBV4-1 and TRBJ2-1, with D possibly TRBD2 on 6 matching bases. This TCR derives from a girl aged 2-9 years in good health and CMV-seropositive. What was sequenced was PBMCs. DNA for the CDR3: TGCGCCAGCAGCCAAGATAAAGGACTAATATACAATGAGCAGTTCTTC. Translating it yields CASSQDKGLIYNEQFF.